These 20 T cell receptor beta chains were all obtained from the same sample, sequenced in a study of blood T cell repertoires in COVID-19. Clones were read by immunoSEQ multiplex PCR, and TCRdb kept only the in-frame ones, dropping some. The repertoire holds roughly 240,000 clones, with around 86% as singletons. What was sequenced was peripheral blood. All receptors come from a woman over 75 with COVID-19, enrolled during active disease.

As DNA, the CDR3 is TGTGCCACCAGCAGAACCAATGAGCAGTTCTTC. It is translated as CATSRTNEQFF. The chain recombines TRBV28 with TRBJ2-1; D is undetermined. Looked up from germline, CDR1 is MDHEN and CDR2 is SYDVKM. The CDR3 length is 11 residues. Trimming removed 10 bases at V and 6 bases at J, with 10 bases between.

The chain combines TRBV5-6 with TRBJ2-1; D possibly corresponds to TRBD1 (5 bases). This CDR3 has 15 residues. The V end lost 0 bases, the J end lost 2 bases, and 9 bases lay between the germline ends. Germline V gives CDR1 SGHDT, CDR2 YYEEEE. CDR3 bases: TGTGCCAGCAGCTTGGGTCAGGGCCCCTACAATGAGCAGTTCTTC. Protein product: CASSLGQGPYNEQFF.

The rearrangement uses TRBV30 and TRBJ1-5, with a tentative D call TRBD1 (6 bases). The germline V gene encodes CDR1 GTSNPN and CDR2 SVGIG (reference sequence). The germline V and J ends were trimmed by 1 base and 2 bases, with 9 bases remaining between them. The CDR3 spans 14 residues. The CDR3 is CAWSGTARNQPQHF. In DNA form, the CDR3 reads TGTGCCTGGAGTGGGACAGCCCGCAATCAGCCCCAGCATTTT. Using reference TRBV30 and TRBJ1-5 for the parts outside the CDR3, the full variable domain is SQTIHQWPATLVQPVGSPLSLECTVEGTSNPNLYWYRQAAGRGLQLLFYSVGIGQISSEVPQNLSASRPQDRQFILSSKKLLLSDSGFYLCAWSGTARNQPQHFGDGTRLSIL.

The rearrangement links TRBV5-1 to TRBJ1-4; 7 positions match TRBD1. V was clipped by 3 bases and J by 4 bases; unmatched bases: 0. Per germline, CDR1 SGHRS and CDR2 YFSETQ. This CDR3 has 13 residues. The CDR3 DNA sequence: TGCGCCAGCAGCTCAGGGGGTAATGAAAAACTGTTTTTT. Its protein product is CASSSGGNEKLFF.

The chain combines TRBV27 with TRBJ1-5, with TRBD1 matching over 7 bases. Looked up from germline, CDR1 is MNHEY and CDR2 is SMNVEV (reference sequence). CDR3 length equals 17 residues. V shed 3 bases and J 3 bases; nucleotides not matched to a gene: 11. In DNA, the CDR3 is TGTGCCAGCAGTTTCATGAGTAGGGGGCGGGTCAATCAGCCCCAGCATTTT. Residues: CASSFMSRGRVNQPQHF.

This clone was counted a single time. The chain couples TRBV6-5 to TRBJ1-1, with D perhaps TRBD1 (5 bases). In germline, CDR1 is MNHEY, CDR2 SVGAGI. Trimming took off 8 bases at V and 1 base at J, with 14 bases between the two ends. The CDR3 runs 14 residues. In nucleotides, the CDR3 is TGTGCCAGCCTCAAGCGGGGCGGGAACACTGAAGCTTTCTTT. Translation gives CASLKRGGNTEAFF.

The genes are TRBV7-2 and TRBJ1-2; tentative D call: TRBD1 (5 bases). Germline V gene data show CDR1 as SGHTA and CDR2 as FQGNSA. V lost 0 bases and J lost 4, with 9 bases in between. This CDR3 is built from 14 residues. The CDR3 coding sequence is TGTGCCAGCAGCTTAGCCGGGGGTGGCTATGGCTACACCTTC. Amino acid sequence: CASSLAGGGYGYTF.

The rearrangement uses TRBV19 and TRBJ2-7; weak D call: TRBD1 (6 bases). The CDR3 covers 15 residues. Trimming took off 3 bases at V and 0 bases at J, with 12 bases between the two ends. Germline CDR1 LNHDA, CDR2 SQIVND (reference sequence). Written as DNA, the CDR3 is TGTGCCAGTAGTATGGACAGCCAAGTCTCCTACGAGCAGTACTTC. It codes for CASSMDSQVSYEQYF.

The genes are TRBV6-5 and TRBJ2-5; 8 bases map to TRBD1. The CDR3 totals 13 residues. J was trimmed by 5 bases and V by 6 bases; bases with no gene match: 5. The germline V gene has CDR1 MNHEY and CDR2 SVGAGI. In DNA form, the CDR3 reads TGTGCCAGCAGAACAGGGGGTTGGGAGACCCAGTACTTC. Amino acid sequence: CASRTGGWETQYF.

The chain has TRBV7-8 and TRBJ2-7, with 9 positions matching TRBD2. The CDR3 runs to 16 residues. V was pared by 2 bases and J by 7 bases, with 12 bases of the junction left unmatched. Germline-derived CDR1 and CDR2 are SGHVS and FQNEAQ. The CDR3 nucleotides read TGTGCCAGCAGCTTAAGGGTAGCGGGGGTGGCGATTGAGCAGTACTTC. Its translation: CASSLRVAGVAIEQYF.

The V gene is TRBV19, the J gene TRBJ1-2; D uncertain. The CDR3 has 15 residues. The V gene's germline CDR1 is LNHDA and CDR2 SQIVND (reference sequence). Trimming cost V 7 bases and J 3 bases, with 18 bases left between them. The chain's CDR3 is CASTMGLRKDYGYTF. The CDR3 region has the DNA TGTGCCAGTACCATGGGCCTCCGAAAGGACTATGGCTACACCTTC.

The CDR3 nucleotides are TGTGCCAGCAGCTTGGGAGTGGGGAACTATGGCTACACCTTC. Translating gives CASSLGVGNYGYTF. The V and J genes are TRBV7-2 and TRBJ1-2; D remains ambiguous. CDR1 is SGHTA and CDR2 is FQGNSA in the germline V gene. This CDR3 has 14 residues. Trimming left V 3 bases short and J 2 bases short, with 10 bases between.

V gene TRBV10-3 combines with J gene TRBJ2-1; TRBD2 agrees at 8 bases. V gave up 4 bases and J gave up 3 bases; unmatched junction bases: 2. The CDR3 sequence is 14 residues long. Germline V gives CDR1 ENHRY, CDR2 SYGVKD. CDR3 in amino acids: CAISALADYNEQFF. As DNA, the CDR3 is TGTGCCATCAGTGCACTAGCGGACTACAATGAGCAGTTCTTC.

This chain connects TRBV4-3 to TRBJ1-5, with D unresolved. Germline CDR1 LGHNA, CDR2 YSLEER. V was shortened by 2 bases and J by 0 bases, with 8 bases between the two germline ends. There are 15 residues in the CDR3. CDR3 loop: CASSQSTGSNQPQHF. CDR3 bases: TGCGCCAGCAGCCAATCTACGGGTAGCAATCAGCCCCAGCATTTT.

This chain links TRBV5-1 with TRBJ2-2; D ambiguous. Trimming pared 0 bases from V and 5 bases from J, leaving 8 bases between. CDR1 is SGHRS, CDR2 YFSETQ, per germline. The CDR3 spans 14 residues. CDR3 in amino acids: CASSLGHGTGELFF. The CDR3 DNA sequence: TGCGCCAGCAGCTTGGGGCACGGGACCGGGGAGCTGTTTTTT.

V gene TRBV19 combines with J gene TRBJ1-2; TRBD1 matches at 8 bases. V was clipped by 5 bases and J by 6 bases; unmatched bases: 8. This CDR3 has 14 amino acids. The germline CDR1 and CDR2 sequences are LNHDA and SQIVND (reference sequence). The CDR3 coding sequence is TGTGCCAGTAGTCCCCAGGACAGGGACGATGGCTACACCTTC. Translation gives CASSPQDRDDGYTF.

The chain has TRBV6-4 and TRBJ1-5; maybe TRBD1 (5 bases). CDR1 and CDR2 from the germline V gene are MRHNA and SNTAGT. There are 14 residues in the CDR3. The germline V and J ends were trimmed by 4 bases and 0 bases, with 7 bases remaining between them. The CDR3 DNA reads TGTGCCAGCAGTGGGACATTTAGCAATCAGCCCCAGCATTTT. As protein: CASSGTFSNQPQHF.

V and J are TRBV18 and TRBJ2-5; a possible D gene is TRBD2 (5 bases). Germline loops: CDR1 KGHSH, CDR2 LQKENI. The CDR3 extends over 16 amino acids. Trimming stripped 3 bases from V and 5 bases from J, with 19 bases between. The CDR3 protein is CASSPSSAGGAETQYF. The CDR3 region has the DNA TGTGCCAGCTCACCTTCAAGCGCGGGCGGCGCGGAGACCCAGTACTTC.

The V and J genes are TRBV23-1 and TRBJ2-2; the D gene is possibly TRBD1 (6 bases). TRBV23-1 is annotated as an ORF whose role is uncertain. Trimming stripped 6 bases from V and 2 bases from J, with 10 bases between. CDR3 length equals 14 residues. The CDR3 sequence is CASRQGNNTGELFF. As DNA, the CDR3 is TGCGCCAGCAGACAGGGAAACAACACCGGGGAGCTGTTTTTT.

The J gene is TRBJ1-1, the V gene TRBV28, with 9 bases identical to TRBD1. V gave up 5 bases and J gave up 11 bases; unmatched junction bases: 15. CDR3 size: 15 residues. The V gene's germline CDR1 is MDHEN and CDR2 SYDVKM. Here the CDR3 reads CASSPRRDRAVLAFF. CDR3 nucleotide sequence: TGTGCCAGCAGTCCCCGGAGGGACAGGGCGGTATTGGCTTTCTTT.